This entry lists 24 T cell receptor beta chains sequenced from one sample in a study of T cell repertoires in cytomegalovirus infection. For these TCRs, the target antigens are not known. TCRdb passed the reads through MiXCR, listing each CDR3 protein once. The sample lists around 300,000 distinct CDR3 sequences, around a quarter occurring once. Here the sequenced sample was cultured PBMCs, taken from culture after CMV antigen stimulation. The receptors originated from a human donor in good health (CMV status not recorded). Some clones in this sample may be carry-over from other donors' samples.

A few counts support this clonotype. The chain carries TRBV27 and TRBJ2-3; the D gene is possibly TRBD1 (5 bases). This CDR3 has 14 residues. CDR1 and CDR2 (germline): MNHEY, SMNVEV (reference sequence). V was trimmed by 5 bases and J by 5 bases, leaving 14 bases between them. CDR3 nucleotides: TGTGCCAGCAGTCTACAGATAGGGGTAGATACGCAGTATTTT. Residues: CASSLQIGVDTQYF.

This clonotype was recorded at least ten times. The gene calls are TRBV7-2 and TRBJ1-1; D remains ambiguous. This CDR3 contains 15 residues. Trimming removed 2 bases at V and 1 base at J, with 11 bases between. Germline CDR1 reads SGHTA; CDR2 reads FQGNSA. CDR3 DNA sequence: TGTGCCAGCAGCTTAACGCAAGCCCCGAACACTGAAGCTTTCTTT. Residues: CASSLTQAPNTEAFF.

The J gene is TRBJ2-1, the V gene TRBV12-3 or TRBV12-4; D not resolved. The CDR3 totals 14 residues. V gave up 3 bases and J gave up 4 bases, with 10 bases separating them. CDR3 protein: CASSFYETYNEQFF. CDR3 coding DNA: TGTGCCAGCAGTTTCTACGAAACTTACAATGAGCAGTTCTTC.

The chain joins TRBV24-1 to TRBJ2-1; 8 nucleotides match TRBD2. This CDR3 is 14 amino acids long. Germline trimming cut 4 bases from V and 10 bases from J; bases unmatched to any gene: 8. Germline CDR1 KGHDR, CDR2 SFDVKD. The CDR3 DNA follows: TGTGCCACCAGTGAACCCACTAGCGGCCCAGAGCAGTTCTTC. Residues: CATSEPTSGPEQFF.

This clonotype was picked up a small number of times. The V call is TRBV5-6, the J call TRBJ2-1; 13 positions match TRBD2. Germline CDR1 SGHDT, CDR2 YYEEEE. The V segment lost 4 bases and the J segment 2 bases; nucleotides outside the gene matches: 9. The length of the CDR3 is 18 residues. CDR3 in amino acids: CASSLPTSGRSTYNEQFF. DNA of the CDR3: TGTGCCAGCAGCCTACCGACTAGCGGGAGGTCGACCTACAATGAGCAGTTCTTC.

This CDR3 reads CASSQGQPGSGAFF. The CDR3 bases are TGTGCCAGCAGCCAAGGACAGCCGGGGTCCGGGGCTTTCTTT. V gene TRBV14 combines with J gene TRBJ1-1; maybe TRBD1 (5 bases). Germline V lookup: CDR1 SGHDN, CDR2 FVKESK. The CDR3 extends over 14 amino acids. The V end lost 1 base, the J end lost 11 bases, and 17 bases lay between the germline ends.

The chain links TRBV6-5 to TRBJ1-1; 8 bases fit TRBD1. After removal of 3 bases from V and 4 bases from J, the junction contained 7 bases not matched to a gene. The CDR3 covers 15 residues. The germline V gene has CDR1 MNHEY and CDR2 SVGAGI. The CDR3 loop is CASSYHRGVGTEAFF. The CDR3 DNA sequence: TGTGCCAGCAGTTATCACAGGGGGGTGGGCACTGAAGCTTTCTTT.

This clonotype has only a few counts. The rearrangement joins TRBV11-2 to TRBJ2-3, with 10 positions matching TRBD2. Germline assignment: CDR1 SGHAT and CDR2 FQNNGV. V lost 2 bases and J lost 9; bases outside the gene matches: 11. The length of the CDR3 is 16 residues. The CDR3 reads CASSLKGLAERSTQYF. The CDR3 nucleotides read TGTGCCAGCAGCTTAAAAGGACTAGCGGAGAGGAGCACGCAGTATTTT.

In this sample, this clonotype turned up a few times. The rearrangement joins TRBV30 to TRBJ2-7; 8 bases agree with TRBD1. V was pared by 4 bases and J by 5 bases, with 7 bases of the junction left unmatched. Germline V gene sequence: CDR1 GTSNPN, CDR2 SVGIG (reference sequence). The CDR3 contains 13 residues. CDR3 region: CAWKGQGSNEQYF. In nucleotides, the CDR3 is TGTGCCTGGAAAGGACAGGGTAGCAACGAGCAGTACTTC.

This chain joins TRBV10-3 and TRBJ2-3; D is unclear. Germline CDR1 is ENHRY and CDR2 is SYGVKD. There are 13 residues in the CDR3. Between the trimmed V and J ends, which lost 7 bases and 0 bases, there was a span of 8 bases. CDR3 in amino acids: CAIMATSTDTQYF. In DNA form, the CDR3 reads TGTGCCATCATGGCAACCAGCACAGATACGCAGTATTTT.

The rearrangement joins TRBV5-1 to TRBJ2-1, with no clear D. The CDR3 sequence is 13 residues long. Trimming took 0 bases from V and 8 from J, leaving 9 bases between them. Germline CDR1 and CDR2: SGHRS and YFSETQ. The CDR3 coding sequence is TGCGCCAGCAGCTTGGGTAGGGATCATGAGCAGTTCTTC. The encoded protein is CASSLGRDHEQFF.

This chain connects TRBV6-2 or TRBV6-3 to TRBJ2-4, with D possibly matching TRBD1 (5 bases). Germline assignment: CDR1 MNHEY and CDR2 SVGEGT. The CDR3 length is 11 residues. V dropped 6 bases and J dropped 8 bases, with 8 bases sitting between them. The CDR3 nucleotides are TGTGCCAGCAGAAAGACAGACATTCAGTACTTC. This codes for CASRKTDIQYF.

This clonotype occurred many times. The J gene is TRBJ1-1, the V gene TRBV7-2, with unresolved D. V dropped 5 bases and J dropped 5 bases, with 12 bases sitting between them. This CDR3 is built from 13 residues. Germline V gene sequence: CDR1 SGHTA, CDR2 FQGNSA. The CDR3, as DNA: TGTGCCAGCAGCCGGACTATATATACTGAAGCTTTCTTT. It is translated as CASSRTIYTEAFF.

This rearrangement joins TRBV6-2 or TRBV6-3 to TRBJ2-7; the match to TRBD1 covers 9 bases. With 6 bases clipped from V and 0 bases from J, the junction kept 6 bases outside the gene matches. This CDR3 contains 15 residues. Germline lookup yields CDR1 MNHEY and CDR2 SVGEGT. This chain's CDR3 is CASRAGTGSSYEQYV. CDR3 in DNA: TGTGCCAGCAGAGCCGGGACAGGGAGCTCCTACGAGCAGTACGTC.

Only a few counts were recorded for this clonotype. This chain connects TRBV11-2 to TRBJ2-5, with 8 bases identical to TRBD2. The CDR3 is made up of 16 amino acids. J lost 5 bases, V lost 2 bases, and 10 bases had no gene match. Germline V gene data show CDR1 as SGHAT and CDR2 as FQNNGV. The CDR3 region is CASSLFLDSSGETQYF. For the CDR3, the DNA is TGTGCCAGCAGCTTATTTCTAGATTCTAGCGGGGAGACCCAGTACTTC.

This clonotype was recorded only once. This chain connects TRBV15 to TRBJ2-7; tentatively, D is TRBD2 (6 bases). CDR3 length: 13 amino acids. The germline CDR1 and CDR2 sequences are LNHNV and YYDKDF (reference sequence). The V end lost 4 bases, the J end lost 4 bases, and 11 bases lay between the germline ends. CDR3 nucleotides: TGTGCCACCAGCACCATTCGGGGGTACGAGCAGTACTTC. This gives the protein CATSTIRGYEQYF.

The chain carries TRBV12-5 and TRBJ2-2; TRBD2 might be the D (5 bases). The germline V and J ends were trimmed by 1 base and 3 bases, with 12 bases remaining between them. Looked up from germline, CDR1 is LGHNT and CDR2 is FRNRAP. This CDR3 region has 16 residues. CDR3 bases: TGTGCTAGTGGTTTGGGAGGGTTGGCTCACACCGGGGAGCTGTTTTTT. Protein sequence: CASGLGGLAHTGELFF.

The CDR3 region is CASSLLPGGQPQHF. The CDR3 nucleotides read TGTGCCAGCAGCTTATTGCCAGGGGGCCAGCCCCAGCATTTT. The J gene is TRBJ1-5, the V gene TRBV7-2; 8 bases agree with TRBD1. The germline V gene has CDR1 SGHTA and CDR2 FQGNSA. The CDR3 length is 14 residues. V was pared by 2 bases and J by 7 bases, with 4 bases of the junction left unmatched.

This clonotype was counted at least ten times. The chain combines TRBV12-3 or TRBV12-4 with TRBJ2-6, with D tentatively TRBD1 (5 bases). V gave up 8 bases and J gave up 3 bases, with 14 bases separating them. The CDR3 covers 15 residues. CDR3 nucleotides: TGTGCCAGCGGTAGGGGATCGAGTGGGGCCAACGTCCTGACTTTC. Its translation: CASGRGSSGANVLTF.

The chain links TRBV5-6 to TRBJ2-1, with 11 bases identical to TRBD1. CDR1 SGHDT and CDR2 YYEEEE come from the germline V gene. The CDR3 length is 16 residues. J was trimmed by 4 bases and V by 4 bases; bases with no gene match: 7. CDR3 protein: CASSPGQGAQYNEQFF. In DNA, the CDR3 is TGTGCCAGCAGCCCCGGACAGGGGGCGCAGTACAATGAGCAGTTCTTC.

The chain recombines TRBV4-3 with TRBJ1-2, with TRBD1 matching 9 bases. With V trimmed by 2 bases and J by 5 bases, 6 bases remained unmatched. The germline V gene encodes CDR1 LGHNA and CDR2 YSLEER. This CDR3 is built from 15 residues. The CDR3 region is CASSQNAGQGYGYTF. In DNA, the CDR3 is TGCGCCAGCAGCCAAAACGCGGGACAGGGTTATGGCTACACCTTC.

The V call is TRBV2, the J call TRBJ2-2; D is uncertain. V gave up 4 bases and J gave up 0 bases, with 9 bases separating them. Germline CDR1 reads SNHLY; CDR2 reads FYNNEI. The CDR3 covers 15 residues. CDR3 bases: TGTGCCAGCAGTGCCCGGCCTGCGAACACCGGGGAGCTGTTTTTT. Its protein is CASSARPANTGELFF.

This clonotype was counted between two and nine times. The chain has TRBV5-1 and TRBJ1-2, with 8 nucleotides matching TRBD1. Per germline, CDR1 SGHRS and CDR2 YFSETQ. The trim removed 4 bases at V and 0 bases at J, leaving 11 bases unmatched. The CDR3 totals 17 residues. The CDR3 DNA reads as TGCGCCAGCAGCCCCAGGACAGGGAATTTAGCTAACTATGGCTACACCTTC. Its translation: CASSPRTGNLANYGYTF.

The V gene is TRBV12-3 or TRBV12-4, the J gene TRBJ2-7; no clear D gene. Trimming took off 1 base at V and 3 bases at J, with 10 bases between the two ends. The CDR3 loop spans 14 amino acids. The CDR3, as DNA: TGTGCCAGCAGTTTAGAGGGTCGGCTCTACGAGCAGTACGTC. Protein sequence: CASSLEGRLYEQYV.